These 12 T cell receptor beta chains originate from one sample sequenced in a study of T cell repertoires in cytomegalovirus infection. TCRdb re-analysed the reads in MiXCR, keeping a single row per CDR3 protein. The sample has some 680,000 distinct CDR3 sequences; about 40% are singletons. The sequencing input was PBMCs. These receptors came from a human donor in good health (CMV status not recorded). Some clones in this sample may be carry-over from other donors' samples.

V usage is TRBV7-8 and J usage is TRBJ1-1; 8 bases are a match to TRBD1. Looked up from germline, CDR1 is SGHVS and CDR2 is FQNEAQ. The ends lost 1 base at V and 5 bases at J; junction bases unmatched: 6. This CDR3 comprises 15 residues. DNA of the CDR3: TGTGCCAGCAGCTTAGGGGGCAGGGGGCGGACTGAAGCTTTCTTT. Protein sequence: CASSLGGRGRTEAFF.

The gene calls are TRBV7-6 and TRBJ2-1; 8 bases agree with TRBD2. Germline assignment: CDR1 SGHVS and CDR2 FNYEAQ. Losses at the gene ends were 7 bases for V and 8 bases for J; bases not matched to a gene: 16. The CDR3 sequence is 16 residues long. DNA of the CDR3: TGTGCCAGCACCGAGCGCGGAGCGGGAGTGGGCGATGAGCAGTTCTTC. Residues: CASTERGAGVGDEQFF.

The genes are TRBV10-3 and TRBJ1-1, with D uncertain. Per germline, CDR1 ENHRY and CDR2 SYGVKD. V was pared by 2 bases and J by 2 bases, with 6 bases between. The CDR3 totals 13 residues. The CDR3 region has the DNA TGTGCCATCAGTGAGCCAATTAACACTGAAGCTTTCTTT. This sequence encodes CAISEPINTEAFF.

This clonotype came up a few times. The chain uses TRBV19 and TRBJ1-1; the D is unclear. The CDR3 contains 15 residues. The V and J ends lost 2 bases and 2 bases respectively, with 12 bases between them. CDR1 is LNHDA and CDR2 is SQIVND in the germline V gene (reference sequence). In nucleotides, the CDR3 is TGTGCCAGTAGTATATCCCCCCGGGGAAACACTGAAGCTTTCTTT. The encoded protein is CASSISPRGNTEAFF.

This clonotype occurred many times. V gene TRBV7-9 combines with J gene TRBJ1-2, with 8 bases matching TRBD1. The V segment lost 5 bases and the J segment 2 bases; nucleotides outside the gene matches: 4. The germline gives CDR1 SEHNR, CDR2 FQNEAQ (reference sequence). The CDR3 totals 14 residues. CDR3 sequence: CASSGQGGNYGYTF. The CDR3 DNA reads TGTGCCAGCAGCGGACAGGGCGGCAACTATGGCTACACCTTC.

V gene TRBV20-1 combines with J gene TRBJ2-7; D is undetermined. The CDR3 extends over 17 amino acids. V was clipped by 3 bases and J by 0 bases, with 21 bases between them. The germline V gene has CDR1 DFQATT and CDR2 SNEGSKA (reference sequence). CDR3 nucleotides: TGCAGTGCTAGGAGTCATCTGGGTACTTCGCCCTCCTACGAGCAGTACTTC. Protein: CSARSHLGTSPSYEQYF.

The DNA for the CDR3 is TGTGCCAGTGGCGGATCAGTTAGCGTAGCCAAAAACATTCAGTACTTC. Translating gives CASGGSVSVAKNIQYF. V is TRBV28 and J is TRBJ2-4; tentatively, D is TRBD2 (5 bases). The length of the CDR3 is 16 residues. The V end was cut by 9 bases, the J end by 0 bases, with 18 bases between. Germline V gene sequence: CDR1 MDHEN, CDR2 SYDVKM.

In its sample, this clonotype was seen a few times. The gene calls are TRBV18 and TRBJ1-1; 7 nucleotides agree with TRBD1. The CDR3 is 17 amino acids. CDR1 is KGHSH, CDR2 LQKENI, per germline. Unmatched junction bases numbered 10, after V lost 3 bases and J lost 0 bases. CDR3 protein: CASSPPRGTDMNTEAFF. In DNA form, the CDR3 reads TGTGCCAGCTCACCTCCGAGGGGGACAGACATGAACACTGAAGCTTTCTTT. Combining the CDR3 with reference TRBV18 and TRBJ1-1 gives the whole variable domain NAGVMQNPRHLVRRRGQEARLRCSPMKGHSHVYWYRQLPEEGLKFMVYLQKENIIDESGMPKERFSAEFPKEGPSILRIQQVVRGDSAAYFCASSPPRGTDMNTEAFFGQGTRLTVV.

A few counts support this clonotype. The gene calls are TRBV5-1 and TRBJ2-2; tentative D call: TRBD1 (5 bases). Germline V CDR1 and CDR2: SGHRS, YFSETQ. V was clipped by 0 bases and J by 6 bases, with 12 bases between them. This CDR3 comprises 15 residues. The chain's CDR3 is CASSLGQIFAGELFF. The CDR3 DNA follows: TGCGCCAGCAGCTTGGGACAGATATTCGCCGGGGAGCTGTTTTTT.

This clonotype has only a few counts. This sequence joins TRBV7-2 and TRBJ1-1, with 8 bases identical to TRBD1. Germline V gene data show CDR1 as SGHTA and CDR2 as FQGNSA. V was pared by 5 bases and J by 6 bases, with 8 bases of the junction left unmatched. The CDR3 is 14 residues long. CDR3 sequence reads: CASSQRQGWSEAFF. CDR3 nucleotide sequence: TGTGCCAGCAGCCAACGACAGGGGTGGTCTGAAGCTTTCTTT.

This clonotype was recorded at least ten times. The chain couples TRBV4-1 to TRBJ2-6; 9 nucleotides line up with TRBD1. The J segment lost 1 base and the V segment lost 2 bases, leaving 12 bases of the junction unmatched. This CDR3 is built from 20 residues. Germline CDR1 reads MGHRA; CDR2 reads YSYEKL. The CDR3 here is CASSQRGQGEGTSGANVLTF. The CDR3 coding sequence is TGCGCCAGCAGCCAAAGGGGACAGGGTGAGGGGACTTCTGGGGCCAACGTCCTGACTTTC.

This CDR3 is CASSLIQGANEQFF. The CDR3, as DNA: TGTGCCAGCAGCTTAATTCAAGGGGCGAATGAGCAGTTCTTC. The chain is built from TRBV11-3 and TRBJ2-1, with a weak D call TRBD1 (5 bases). In germline, CDR1 is SGHNT, CDR2 YENEEA. The CDR3 extends over 14 amino acids. V lost 2 bases to trimming and J lost 7 bases, with 12 bases between them.